This section outlines one TCR beta chain sequence together with its context. The CDR3 has 15 amino acids. Trimming removed 8 bases from V and 5 bases from J; junction bases left unmatched: 10. Germline assignment: CDR1 SGHAT and CDR2 FQNNGV. In the original analysis: By means of reference gene primer amplification, nucleated cell counts were estimated. Profiling relied on immunoSEQ multiplex PCR, and the TCRdb table lists in-frame clones only, not all of them. For V, J and clone size, that table is used; D and trimming come from the DNA. This table has around 45,000 clones, approximately 87% appearing once. This record comes from a study of blood T cell repertoires in COVID-19.

Input material: peripheral blood. This TCR derives from a human donor in a cohort sampled during active COVID-19. The chain couples TRBV11-2 to TRBJ2-5; 11 bases align to TRBD1. CDR3 residues: CASGPGQGVSETQYF. The CDR3 bases are TGTGCCAGCGGACCGGGACAGGGGGTTTCGGAGACCCAGTACTTC.